Included here is one TCR beta chain sequence, with context. Its antigen remains unknown. The sample is drawn from a study of T cell responses to AZD1222 COVID-19 vaccine. Overall study context: It was second doses at about 4 or about 12 weeks that were pooled.

CDR3 length: 14 residues. Trimming cost V 2 bases and J 4 bases; bases outside gene matches: 5. From germline, CDR1 is SGHTA and CDR2 FQGTGA. TCRdb's table, derived via immunoSEQ multiplex PCR, lists solely in-frame clones and lacks some. The sample yields 60,000 or so clones, roughly 88% seen once. Study-wide results and limits: Only five to seven individuals given AZD1222 were seropositive at baseline. White British donors predominated, females outnumbered males, and clonal diversity was possibly underestimated. All repertoire sampling was performed exclusively after the peak T cell response.

This sequence joins TRBV7-3 and TRBJ2-7; 7 bases line up with TRBD2. The sequence came from an adult in good health. Material: peripheral blood, obtained on day 0 of AZD1222 vaccination. CDR3 nucleotide sequence: TGTGCCAGCAGCTTATCGGGGGGAGGGTACGAGCAGTACTTC. Translating gives CASSLSGGGYEQYF.